This T cell receptor beta chain was documented in a study of blood T cell repertoires in COVID-19. This CDR3 is 18 amino acids long. The germline V and J ends were trimmed by 0 bases and 1 base, with 16 bases remaining between them. Libraries were prepared by immunoSEQ multiplex PCR; TCRdb keeps only in-frame clonotypes and omits some of them. The repertoire holds just over 300,000 clones, with 89% as singletons. Input material: PBMCs or T cells enriched from blood (not recorded which). The chain links TRBV23-1 to TRBJ2-1; no clear D gene. TRBV23-1 carries the ORF label, with uncertain function. This clonotype originated in a woman in her 40s who had recovered from COVID-19. The CDR3 DNA sequence: TGCGCCAGCAGTCAATCGTCAAGATTTGATAGATCCTACAATGAGCAGTTCTTC. It specifies CASSQSSRFDRSYNEQFF.